A single T cell receptor (beta chain) is shown here with its context. Its target is unknown. TCRdb's table, derived via immunoSEQ multiplex PCR, lists solely in-frame clones and lacks some. Found here are 4,000 to 5,500 clones, 66% of them singletons; the top ten hold 35% to 50%. This sample is part of a study of CD8 T cell repertoires and HIV-1 epitope variants. Across the study: Twenty-five autologous and known Gag and Nef epitope variant peptides each stimulated T cells separately.

The CDR3 length is 15 residues. The V end lost 0 bases, the J end lost 7 bases, and 19 bases lay between the germline ends. Germline values: CDR1 GTSNPN, CDR2 SVGIG (reference sequence). Sequencing was performed on cultured CD8+ T cells derived from PBMCs. The receptor's source is a male donor with HIV. The V call is TRBV30, the J call TRBJ2-7; weak D call: TRBD1 (5 bases). This chain's CDR3 is CAWSVRVQGLDEQYF. The CDR3 coding sequence is TGTGCCTGGAGTGTAAGGGTTCAGGGCTTAGATGAGCAGTACTTC.